Detailed here is one TCR beta chain. Germline CDR1 SGHDT, CDR2 YYEEEE. The CDR3 consists of 12 residues. V was clipped by 5 bases and J by 5 bases, with 7 bases between them. With 60 Vbeta and 13 Jbeta primers, the PCR was carried out. Produced via immunoSEQ multiplex PCR; TCRdb's table is partial and in-frame only. This sample carries some 120,000 clones, around 78% of them seen once, and the ten largest clones take about 4.9%. This sample is part of a study of cytomegalovirus exposure and HLA in healthy donors. The chain links TRBV5-6 to TRBJ2-2, with D perhaps matching TRBD1 (5 bases). The source material was PBMCs. This receptor was taken from a man aged 55 to 70 in good health and CMV-seropositive. The CDR3 DNA reads TGTGCCAGCAGTCGGACAACCGGGGAGCTGTTTTTT. Its protein product is CASSRTTGELFF.